Listed here are 19 T cell receptor beta chains from one sample, sequenced in a study of cytomegalovirus exposure and HLA in healthy donors. PCR primers comprised 60 Vbeta and 13 Jbeta primers. Measured with immunoSEQ multiplex PCR; TCRdb has only the in-frame clones, and not every one. Here the sample spans approximately 170,000 clones, 75% to 90% being singletons. The sequencing input was PBMCs. These receptors originate from a boy between 2 and 10 years old in good health and CMV-seronegative.

The chain joins TRBV9 to TRBJ1-1; 7 bases align to TRBD1. The germline CDR1 and CDR2 sequences are SGDLS and YYNGEE. The length of the CDR3 is 15 residues. The V and J ends lost 3 bases and 1 base, in that order; junction bases with no gene match: 6. The CDR3 is CASSDTGVPNTEAFF. CDR3 nucleotides: TGTGCCAGCAGCGACACAGGGGTCCCGAACACTGAAGCTTTCTTT.

The V gene is TRBV18, the J gene TRBJ2-2; 7 bases are shared with TRBD2. The CDR3 has 17 residues. The V and J ends lost 0 bases and 3 bases, in that order; junction bases with no gene match: 7. Germline-derived CDR1 and CDR2 are KGHSH and LQKENI. In DNA, the CDR3 is TGTGCCAGCTCACCACCGGGCGGGAGCCTGGACACCGGGGAGCTGTTTTTT. Its protein is CASSPPGGSLDTGELFF. The whole variable domain, filled in from reference TRBV18 and TRBJ2-2, reads NAGVMQNPRHLVRRRGQEARLRCSPMKGHSHVYWYRQLPEEGLKFMVYLQKENIIDESGMPKERFSAEFPKEGPSILRIQQVVRGDSAAYFCASSPPGGSLDTGELFFGEGSRLTVL.

V gene TRBV27 combines with J gene TRBJ1-4; 9 nucleotides line up with TRBD1. CDR1 MNHEY and CDR2 SMNVEV come from the germline V gene (reference sequence). The CDR3 is made up of 14 amino acids. The ends lost 6 bases at V and 8 bases at J; junction bases unmatched: 7. The DNA for the CDR3 is TGTGCCAGCAGCCGGGACAGGGTAGGGGAAAAACTGTTTTTT. It is translated as CASSRDRVGEKLFF. The full variable domain, in which reference TRBV27 and TRBJ1-4 provide the parts outside the CDR3, is EAQVTQNPRYLITVTGKKLTVTCSQNMNHEYMSWYRQDPGLGLRQIYYSMNVEVTDKGDVPEGYKVSRKEKRNFPLILESPSPNQTSLYFCASSRDRVGEKLFFGSGTQLSVL.

The chain recombines TRBV28 with TRBJ2-5, with TRBD2 matching 7 bases. The CDR3 contains 15 residues. Germline CDR1 and CDR2: MDHEN and SYDVKM. V trimming: 6 bases; J trimming: 2 bases; junction bases outside the gene matches: 9. Written as DNA, the CDR3 is TGTGCCAGCAGCCCCGTAGCGGGCTTGCAAGAGACCCAGTACTTC. This sequence encodes CASSPVAGLQETQYF.

CDR3 sequence (DNA): TGCGCCAGCAGTGAGTTCACAGGGGGAGAGCAGTACTTC. It encodes CASSEFTGGEQYF. V is TRBV10-1 and J is TRBJ2-7, with 8 bases matching TRBD1. CDR3 size: 13 residues. Trimming took 1 base from V and 7 from J; bases not matched to a gene: 3. In germline, CDR1 is WNHNN, CDR2 SYGVQD (reference sequence).

The genes are TRBV7-8 and TRBJ2-4; 7 bases line up with TRBD1. This CDR3 spans 14 amino acids. With V trimmed by 5 bases and J by 2 bases, 3 bases remained unmatched. CDR1 and CDR2 (germline): SGHVS, FQNEAQ. CDR3 residues: CASSVQGTKNIQYF. CDR3 nucleotides: TGTGCCAGCAGCGTACAGGGGACCAAAAACATTCAGTACTTC.

The chain links TRBV29-1 to TRBJ1-5, with 9 bases fitting TRBD1. The CDR3 sequence is 15 residues long. Per germline, CDR1 SQVTM and CDR2 ANQGSEA. The J segment lost 8 bases and the V segment lost 6 bases, leaving 14 bases of the junction unmatched. This chain's CDR3 is CSVKSGTGSREPQHF. In DNA, the CDR3 is TGCAGCGTCAAGAGCGGGACAGGGAGCAGGGAGCCCCAGCATTTT.

This chain joins TRBV4-1 and TRBJ2-2, with 8 bases lining up with TRBD2. Germline loops: CDR1 MGHRA, CDR2 YSYEKL. The junction had 1 base not matched to a gene; V was cut back by 0 bases and J by 4 bases. The CDR3 is 15 residues long. This CDR3 is CASSQERGVTGELFF. CDR3 nucleotide sequence: TGCGCCAGCAGCCAAGAGCGGGGGGTCACCGGGGAGCTGTTTTTT.

This clone was detected only once. J is TRBJ1-4 and V is TRBV5-4; possible D gene TRBD1, 6 bases. This CDR3 is 15 amino acids long. V was pared by 3 bases and J by 3 bases, with 12 bases between. Germline loops: CDR1 SGHNT, CDR2 YYREEE (reference sequence). The CDR3 coding sequence is TGTGCCAGCAGCTCACAGGGTAAAGCTAATGAAAAACTGTTTTTT. Translation gives CASSSQGKANEKLFF.

This chain's CDR3 is CASSLNRESEQFF. The CDR3 DNA is TGTGCCAGCAGCTTAAACAGGGAGTCTGAGCAGTTCTTC. The chain employs TRBV7-3 and TRBJ2-1; the D gene is possibly TRBD1 (6 bases). V lost 1 base to trimming and J lost 9 bases, with 10 bases between them. The CDR3 is 13 amino acids. Germline loops: CDR1 SGHTA, CDR2 FQGTGA.

The chain joins TRBV14 to TRBJ1-6, with D maybe TRBD1 (5 bases). The germline V and J ends were trimmed by 0 bases and 5 bases, with 8 bases remaining between them. The CDR3 is 15 amino acids. Germline CDR1 SGHDN, CDR2 FVKESK. The CDR3 reads CASSQDRVNNSPLHF. As DNA, the CDR3 is TGTGCCAGCAGCCAAGACAGGGTGAATAATTCACCCCTCCACTTT.

The rearrangement links TRBV18 to TRBJ2-7, with a possible D match to TRBD2 (6 bases). Germline loops: CDR1 KGHSH, CDR2 LQKENI. V was cut by 4 bases and J by 4 bases, with 11 bases left in between. The CDR3 consists of 13 residues. The CDR3 coding sequence is TGTGCCAGCTCACTGTCAGGGACTTACGAGCAGTACTTC. Amino acid sequence: CASSLSGTYEQYF.

This clone came up a few times. The gene calls are TRBV30 and TRBJ1-1; a possible D gene is TRBD1 (6 bases). The CDR3 has 16 amino acids. V was trimmed by 2 bases and J by 1 base, leaving 17 bases between them. CDR1 is GTSNPN and CDR2 is SVGIG in the germline V gene (reference sequence). The CDR3 is CAWSPPGTRKNTEAFF. The CDR3 DNA sequence: TGTGCCTGGAGTCCACCCGGGACACGCAAGAACACTGAAGCTTTCTTT.

This chain uses TRBV5-6 with TRBJ2-1, with TRBD1 matching over 9 bases. This CDR3 contains 16 residues. The germline CDR1 and CDR2 sequences are SGHDT and YYEEEE. Trimming cost V 3 bases and J 2 bases; bases outside gene matches: 6. The CDR3 is CASSSGTGNAYNEQFF. The DNA of the CDR3 is TGTGCCAGCAGCTCCGGGACAGGGAACGCCTACAATGAGCAGTTCTTC.

In its sample, this clone was seen once. The chain couples TRBV28 to TRBJ2-3, with 9 positions matching TRBD2. The germline CDR1 and CDR2 sequences are MDHEN and SYDVKM. The trim removed 1 base at V and 0 bases at J, leaving 14 bases unmatched. The CDR3 extends over 20 amino acids. The CDR3 nucleotides are TGTGCCAGCAGTTTATCTTGGGTAGCGGGGGCAGACCTTAGCACAGATACGCAGTATTTT. Its protein is CASSLSWVAGADLSTDTQYF.

The chain recombines TRBV4-1 with TRBJ2-5; TRBD2 agrees at 11 bases. This CDR3 region has 16 residues. With 4 bases clipped from V and 1 base from J, the junction kept 5 bases outside the gene matches. CDR1 is MGHRA and CDR2 is YSYEKL in the germline V gene. The CDR3 sequence: CASSLGTSGSQETQYF. In nucleotides, the CDR3 is TGCGCCAGCAGCCTTGGGACTAGCGGAAGCCAAGAGACCCAGTACTTC.

J is TRBJ1-5 and V is TRBV28; 7 nucleotides match TRBD1. The CDR3 consists of 16 residues. Trimming removed 8 bases from V and 0 bases from J; junction bases left unmatched: 10. Germline CDR1 is MDHEN and CDR2 is SYDVKM. The DNA for the CDR3 is TGTGCCAGCTTGACTACAGGGGAATATAGCAATCAGCCCCAGCATTTT. Protein sequence: CASLTTGEYSNQPQHF.

This rearrangement joins TRBV7-9 to TRBJ2-3, with a weak D call TRBD1 (5 bases). The CDR3 contains 17 residues. Trimming removed 3 bases at V and 2 bases at J, with 18 bases between. Germline CDR1 SEHNR, CDR2 FQNEAQ (reference sequence). The CDR3 nucleotides are TGTGCCAGCAGCTTTCTCAGGGCCTCCCTAAACACAGATACGCAGTATTTT. Its translation is CASSFLRASLNTDTQYF.

This rearrangement joins TRBV18 to TRBJ2-1; 11 bases fit TRBD2. V gave up 5 bases and J gave up 2 bases; unmatched junction bases: 5. The CDR3 consists of 16 residues. The germline V gene has CDR1 KGHSH and CDR2 LQKENI. The CDR3 DNA reads as TGTGCCAGCTCATCGGGGACTAGCGGACCCTACAATGAGCAGTTCTTC. Amino acids: CASSSGTSGPYNEQFF.